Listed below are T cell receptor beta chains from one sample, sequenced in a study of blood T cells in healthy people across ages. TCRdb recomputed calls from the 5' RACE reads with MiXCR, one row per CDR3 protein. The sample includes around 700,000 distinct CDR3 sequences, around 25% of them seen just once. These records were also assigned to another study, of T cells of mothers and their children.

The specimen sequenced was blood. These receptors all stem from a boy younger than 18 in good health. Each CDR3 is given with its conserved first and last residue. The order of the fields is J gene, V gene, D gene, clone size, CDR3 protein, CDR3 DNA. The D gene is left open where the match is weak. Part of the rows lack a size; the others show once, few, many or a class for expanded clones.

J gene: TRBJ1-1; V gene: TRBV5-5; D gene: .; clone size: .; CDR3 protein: CASSPVQETEAFF; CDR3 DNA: TGTGCCAGCAGCCCGGTTCAAGAAACTGAAGCTTTCTTT
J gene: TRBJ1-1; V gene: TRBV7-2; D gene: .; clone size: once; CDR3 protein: CASSLEPGVVTEAFF; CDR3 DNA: TGTGCCAGCAGCTTAGAGCCAGGGGTCGTCACTGAAGCTTTCTTT
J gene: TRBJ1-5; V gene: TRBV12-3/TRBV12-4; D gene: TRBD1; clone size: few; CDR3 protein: CASSPDRANQPQHF; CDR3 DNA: TGTGCCAGCAGTCCCGACAGGGCTAATCAGCCCCAGCATTTT
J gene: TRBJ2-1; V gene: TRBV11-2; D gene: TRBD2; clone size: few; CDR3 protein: CASSLDILAGVGVKQFF; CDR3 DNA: TGTGCCAGCAGCTTAGATATCCTAGCGGGGGTTGGGGTTAAGCAGTTCTTC
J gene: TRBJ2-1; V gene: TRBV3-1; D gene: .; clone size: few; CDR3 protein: CASSQPILAQKINEQFF; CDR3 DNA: TGTGCCAGCAGCCAACCCATACTAGCTCAGAAGATTAATGAGCAGTTCTTC
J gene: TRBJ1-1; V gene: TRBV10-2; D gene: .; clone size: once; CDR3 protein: CASSEGGNLPTDAFF; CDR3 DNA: TGCGCCAGCAGTGAAGGGGGGAACCTTCCCACTGATGCTTTCTTT
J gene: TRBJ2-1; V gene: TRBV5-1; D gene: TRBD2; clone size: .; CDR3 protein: CASSSQRDPSYNEQFF; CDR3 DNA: TGCGCCAGCAGCTCCCAGCGGGACCCTTCCTACAATGAGCAGTTCTTC
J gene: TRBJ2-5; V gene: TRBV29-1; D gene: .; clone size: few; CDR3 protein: CSVDGGEPIGEAGHLLETQYF; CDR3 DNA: TGCAGCGTTGACGGGGGAGAGCCGATCGGGGAAGCAGGGCACCTCCTGGAGACCCAGTACTTC
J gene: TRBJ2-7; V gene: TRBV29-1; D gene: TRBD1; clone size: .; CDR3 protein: CSVEEPDKFHRGTEQYF; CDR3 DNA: TGCAGCGTTGAAGAACCCGACAAATTTCACAGGGGGACTGAGCAGTACTTC
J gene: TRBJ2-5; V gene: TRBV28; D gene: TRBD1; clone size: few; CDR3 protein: CASSPGQVIGETQYF; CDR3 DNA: TGTGCCAGCAGCCCGGGACAGGTCATAGGGGAGACCCAGTACTTC
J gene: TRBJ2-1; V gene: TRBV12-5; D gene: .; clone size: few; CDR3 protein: CASGYGGLNEQFF; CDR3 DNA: TGTGCTAGTGGTTACGGGGGGCTGAATGAGCAGTTCTTC
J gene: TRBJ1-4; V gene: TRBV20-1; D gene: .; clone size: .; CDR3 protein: CSAEGGGAEKLFF; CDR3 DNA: TGCAGTGCCGAAGGGGGGGGAGCTGAAAAACTGTTTTTT
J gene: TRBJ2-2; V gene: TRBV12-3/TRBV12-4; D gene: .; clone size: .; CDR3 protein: CASSSWDNTGELFF; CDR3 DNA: TGTGCCAGCAGTTCATGGGATAACACCGGGGAGCTGTTTTTT
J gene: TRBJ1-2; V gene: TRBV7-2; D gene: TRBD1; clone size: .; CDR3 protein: CASSLLLQGAFGYTF; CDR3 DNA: TGTGCCAGCAGCTTATTGTTACAGGGGGCTTTTGGCTACACCTTC
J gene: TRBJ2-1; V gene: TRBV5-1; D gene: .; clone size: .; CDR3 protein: CASSSGPGGHNGQFF; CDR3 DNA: TGCGCCAGCAGCTCAGGCCCCGGGGGCCACAATGGGCAGTTCTTC
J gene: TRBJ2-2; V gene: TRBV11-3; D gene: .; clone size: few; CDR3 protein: CASSLVRANTGELFF; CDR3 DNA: TGTGCCAGCAGCTTAGTTAGGGCGAACACCGGGGAGCTGTTTTTT
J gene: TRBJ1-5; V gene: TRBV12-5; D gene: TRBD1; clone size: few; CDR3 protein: CASSPAGQGRNQPQHF; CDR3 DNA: TGTGCTAGTTCGCCGGCTGGACAGGGAAGAAATCAGCCCCAGCATTTT
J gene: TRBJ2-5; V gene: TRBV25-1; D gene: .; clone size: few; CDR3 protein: CASSEWAGRETQYF; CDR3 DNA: TGTGCCAGCAGTGAGTGGGCGGGGAGGGAGACCCAGTACTTC
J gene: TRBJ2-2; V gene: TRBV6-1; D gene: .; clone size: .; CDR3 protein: CASSLGVVDGELFF; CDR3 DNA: TGTGCCAGCAGTCTGGGAGTCGTGGACGGGGAGCTGTTTTTT
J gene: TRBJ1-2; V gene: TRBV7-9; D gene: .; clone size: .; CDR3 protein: CACSGPDRFFYGYTF; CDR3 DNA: TGTGCCTGCAGCGGACCCGACAGATTCTTTTATGGCTACACCTTC
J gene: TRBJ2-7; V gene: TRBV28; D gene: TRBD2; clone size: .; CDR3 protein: CASSSTSGRSYEQYF; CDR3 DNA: TGTGCCAGCAGTTCGACTAGCGGGAGATCTTACGAGCAGTACTTC
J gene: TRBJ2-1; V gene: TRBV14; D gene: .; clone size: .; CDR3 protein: CASSQDSQTIYNEQFF; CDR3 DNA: TGTGCCAGCAGCCAAGATTCGCAGACAATCTACAATGAGCAGTTCTTC
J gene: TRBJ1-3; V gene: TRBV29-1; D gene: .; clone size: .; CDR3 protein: CSVRTVNNTIYF; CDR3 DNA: TGCAGCGTCCGGACAGTCAACAACACCATATATTTT
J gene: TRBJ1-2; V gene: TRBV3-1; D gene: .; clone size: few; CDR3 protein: CASSRKGGGYAF; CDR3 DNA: TGTGCCAGCAGCCGGAAGGGGGGAGGCTACGCCTTC
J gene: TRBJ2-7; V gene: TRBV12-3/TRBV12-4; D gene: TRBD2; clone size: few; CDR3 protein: CASSRGLVIGDEQYF; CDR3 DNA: TGTGCCAGCAGCCGAGGACTAGTTATCGGTGACGAGCAGTACTTC
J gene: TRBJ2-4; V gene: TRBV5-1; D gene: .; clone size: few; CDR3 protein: CATSFGSGGDIQYF; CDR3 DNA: TGCGCCACCAGCTTCGGGAGCGGAGGGGACATTCAGTACTTC
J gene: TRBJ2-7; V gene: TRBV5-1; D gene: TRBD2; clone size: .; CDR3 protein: CASSGVAGVSEQYF; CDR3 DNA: TGCGCCAGCAGCGGAGTAGCGGGAGTAAGCGAGCAGTACTTC
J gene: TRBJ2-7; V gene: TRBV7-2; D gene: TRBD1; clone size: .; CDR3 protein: CASRFAGTGSYEQYF; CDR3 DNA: TGTGCCAGCAGATTTGCCGGGACAGGCTCCTACGAGCAGTACTTC
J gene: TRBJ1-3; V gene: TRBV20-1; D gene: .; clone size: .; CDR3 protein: CSASPLYSGNTIYF; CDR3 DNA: TGCAGTGCTAGTCCCCTTTACTCTGGAAACACCATATATTTT
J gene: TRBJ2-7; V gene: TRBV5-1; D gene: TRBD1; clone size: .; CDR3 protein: CASSYRTGGEQYF; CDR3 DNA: TGCGCCAGCAGCTACCGGACAGGAGGCGAGCAGTACTTC
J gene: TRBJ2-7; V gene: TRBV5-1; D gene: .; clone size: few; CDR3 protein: CASSLVRARSSYEQYF; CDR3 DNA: TGCGCCAGCAGCTTGGTTCGCGCCAGGAGCTCCTACGAGCAGTACTTC
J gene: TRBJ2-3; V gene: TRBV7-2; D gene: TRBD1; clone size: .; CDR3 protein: CASSKDGRGQDTQYF; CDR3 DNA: TGTGCTAGCAGCAAAGACGGCAGGGGGCAAGATACGCAGTATTTT
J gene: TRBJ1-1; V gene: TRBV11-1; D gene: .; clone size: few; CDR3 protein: CASGDYTEAFF; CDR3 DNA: TGTGCCAGCGGGGATTACACTGAAGCTTTCTTT
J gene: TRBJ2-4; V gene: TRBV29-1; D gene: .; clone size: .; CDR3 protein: CSVEDSGTPIQYF; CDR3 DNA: TGCAGCGTTGAAGATAGTGGTACTCCTATTCAGTACTTC
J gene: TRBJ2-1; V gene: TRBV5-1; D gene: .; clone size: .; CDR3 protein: CASSLETENEQFF; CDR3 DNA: TGCGCCAGCAGCTTGGAGACGGAGAATGAGCAGTTCTTC
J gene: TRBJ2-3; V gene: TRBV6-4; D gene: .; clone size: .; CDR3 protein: CASSETFGILYF; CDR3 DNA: TGTGCCAGCAGCGAAACCTTCGGGATCCTTTATTTT
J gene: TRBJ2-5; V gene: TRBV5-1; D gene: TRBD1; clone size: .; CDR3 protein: CASSAQGGQETQYF; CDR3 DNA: TGCGCCAGCAGCGCACAGGGGGGCCAAGAGACCCAGTACTTC
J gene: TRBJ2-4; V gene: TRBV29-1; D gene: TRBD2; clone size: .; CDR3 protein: CSVAGLAPGWGKNIQYF; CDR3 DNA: TGCAGCGTTGCTGGACTAGCGCCCGGATGGGGCAAAAACATTCAGTACTTC
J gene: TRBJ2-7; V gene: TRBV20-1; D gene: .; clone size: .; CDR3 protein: CSASRPPSYEQYF; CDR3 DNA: TGCAGTGCTAGTCGCCCACCCTCCTACGAGCAGTACTTC
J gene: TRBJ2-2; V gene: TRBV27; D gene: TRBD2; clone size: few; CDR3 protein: CASSPPLSGGLNTGELFF; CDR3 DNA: TGTGCCAGCAGTCCCCCCCTCAGCGGGGGCCTTAACACCGGGGAGCTGTTTTTT
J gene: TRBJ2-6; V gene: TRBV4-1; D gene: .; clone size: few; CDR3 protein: CASSQVWGGGGVISGANVLTF; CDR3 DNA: TGCGCCAGCAGCCAAGTTTGGGGAGGAGGCGGCGTCATCTCTGGGGCCAACGTCCTGACCTTC
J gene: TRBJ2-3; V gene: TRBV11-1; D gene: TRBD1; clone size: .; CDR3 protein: CASSERTGLTDTQYF; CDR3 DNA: TGTGCCAGCAGCGAGCGGACAGGACTCACAGATACGCAGTATTTT
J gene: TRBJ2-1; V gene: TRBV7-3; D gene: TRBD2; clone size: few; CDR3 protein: CASSLEGGTSYNEQFF; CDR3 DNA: TGTGCCAGCAGCTTAGAGGGGGGGACTAGCTACAATGAGCAGTTCTTC
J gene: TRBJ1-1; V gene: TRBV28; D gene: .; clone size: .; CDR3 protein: CASKRGTEAFF; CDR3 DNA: TGTGCCAGCAAAAGGGGGACTGAAGCTTTCTTT
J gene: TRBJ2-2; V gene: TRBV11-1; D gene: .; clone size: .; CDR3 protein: CASSSTGGGGGLFF; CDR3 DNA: TGTGCCAGCAGCTCAACAGGGGGTGGCGGGGGGCTGTTTTTT